The rows below give T cell receptor beta chains drawn from one sample of a study of T-cell memory formation after mild COVID-19. TCRdb re-called the 5' RACE reads with MiXCR, one entry per CDR3 protein. Of under 450,000 distinct CDR3 sequences listed, 20% to 30% were seen once; the top ten hold roughly 14%. Sequenced input: PBMCs or a T cell subset sorted from them (not recorded which). The receptor source for this set is an adult woman who had mild COVID-19 (a few samples of this study predate the infection). Cell type and time point are not known. Both conserved end residues are part of each CDR3. The D gene is left open where the match is weak. The size field is filled for only some rows; it gives once, few, many or a size class.

TGTGCCAGCAGCTCCCCTACAGGGATTGAGTTCTTC CASSSPTGIEFF . TRBJ2-1 TRBV5-6 few
TGCAGTGCTCACCCGAAGGCCTACGAGCAGTACTTC CSAHPKAYEQYF . TRBJ2-7 TRBV20-1 .
TGCAGTGCTAGAGATCCTCAGACAACTAATGAAAAACTGTTTTTT CSARDPQTTNEKLFF . TRBJ1-4 TRBV20-1 .
TGCGCCAGCAGCCGAGGCCAAACCGTAAACTCGAGAATTACAACTAATGAAAAACTGTTTTTT CASSRGQTVNSRITTNEKLFF . TRBJ1-4 TRBV4-1 many
TGTGCCAGCAGCTTAGGGGGACAGACGAACACTGAAGCTTTCTTT CASSLGGQTNTEAFF TRBD1 TRBJ1-1 TRBV7-3 few
TGTGCCAGCAGCTTAGGGTTTGGGGGGAGCACAGATACGCAGTATTTT CASSLGFGGSTDTQYF . TRBJ2-3 TRBV7-2 .
TGTGCCAGCAGTTGGGGACCCCAGCCAGGACAGCCCCAGCATTTT CASSWGPQPGQPQHF . TRBJ1-5 TRBV12-3/TRBV12-4 .
TGTGCCACCAGTGCCTCTGGGAACACTGAAGCTTTCTTT CATSASGNTEAFF . TRBJ1-1 TRBV24-1 .
TGTGCCAGCAGCACCACGGGACTAGCAAATAATGAGCAGTTCTTC CASSTTGLANNEQFF TRBD2 TRBJ2-1 TRBV7-6 .
TGTGCCAGCAGATTCCGGGACAGGGGCTACGAGCAGTACTTC CASRFRDRGYEQYF TRBD1 TRBJ2-7 TRBV6-6 few
TGTGCCACTCGGCGGGGGGGCGGGAAAAATAGCAATCAGCCCCAGCATTTT CATRRGGGKNSNQPQHF . TRBJ1-5 TRBV19 .
TGTGCCAGCAGTTACGGGGCGGGGGACCCCTACAATGAGCAGTTCTTC CASSYGAGDPYNEQFF TRBD2 TRBJ2-1 TRBV6-6 few
TGTGCCAGCAGACCCACAGGGCTGCTGTATGGCTACACCTTC CASRPTGLLYGYTF . TRBJ1-2 TRBV6-5 few
TGCGCCAGCAGCTTGGCTGTGACAGGGAATGCACCCCTCCACTTT CASSLAVTGNAPLHF TRBD1 TRBJ1-6 TRBV5-1 few
TGCGCCAGCAGCTTGGATGGGACCCCTTTGACGCCCCAGCATTTT CASSLDGTPLTPQHF . TRBJ1-5 TRBV5-1 many
TGCAGCGTCAGTCCCACAGGGAAAGACTATGGCTACACCTTC CSVSPTGKDYGYTF . TRBJ1-2 TRBV29-1 .
TGCGCCAGCAGCCAAGAACGAACCCTGCAAGAGACCCAGTACTTC CASSQERTLQETQYF . TRBJ2-5 TRBV4-3 .
TGCGCCAGCAGCCACCAGGGCCCCCCCACCTCCTACGAGCAGTACTTC CASSHQGPPTSYEQYF . TRBJ2-7 TRBV5-1 .
TGTGCCAGCAGCCAAGACCCGACGTTCCAACTAGCGGGAGGAGGGAATGAGCAGTTCTTC CASSQDPTFQLAGGGNEQFF TRBD2 TRBJ2-1 TRBV4-2 .
TGTGCCAGCAGCTTAGTAGGGGGACTAGCGGGAGGAGGGAAGACCTACGAGCAGTACTTC CASSLVGGLAGGGKTYEQYF TRBD2 TRBJ2-7 TRBV7-2 .
TGCAGCGTTGAAATTGGACAGGGATCCTACGAGCAGTACTTC CSVEIGQGSYEQYF TRBD1 TRBJ2-7 TRBV29-1 .
TGCGCCAGCAGCTTCCAGGACAGGTCGTACGAGCAGTACTTC CASSFQDRSYEQYF TRBD1 TRBJ2-7 TRBV5-1 few
TGCGCCAGCAGCTCCAGCCTCCAGGATGAAAAACTGTTTTTT CASSSSLQDEKLFF . TRBJ1-4 TRBV5-1 few
TGCAGCCCGGGCGCAAATGAAAAACTGTTTTTT CSPGANEKLFF . TRBJ1-4 TRBV20-1 few